The 25 T cell receptor beta chains presented below share a single source sample, sequenced in a study of blood T cell repertoires in COVID-19. Only in-frame clones appear in the TCRdb table, and some are missing; sequencing was by immunoSEQ multiplex PCR. The sample carries approximately 280,000 clones, about nine tenths recorded once. The sequenced material came from PBMCs or T cells enriched from blood (not recorded which). These receptors all stem from a woman between 18 and 30 years old who had recovered from COVID-19.

The rearrangement links TRBV5-4 to TRBJ1-4; D remains unclear. The CDR3 runs 14 residues. Trimming removed 2 bases at V and 6 bases at J, with 11 bases between. From germline, CDR1 is SGHNT and CDR2 YYREEE (reference sequence). This CDR3 is CASSFLAGDEKLFF. CDR3 in DNA: TGTGCCAGCAGCTTTTTGGCCGGGGATGAAAAACTGTTTTTT.

The chain has TRBV5-1 and TRBJ2-2; the match to TRBD2 covers 12 bases. V lost 6 bases and J lost 3; bases outside the gene matches: 9. The CDR3 spans 17 residues. Germline loops: CDR1 SGHRS, CDR2 YFSETQ. The CDR3 DNA is TGCGCCAGCACCGCAGGACTAGCGGGATTTGACACCGGGGAGCTGTTTTTT. Translating it yields CASTAGLAGFDTGELFF.

This sequence joins TRBV19 and TRBJ2-7; tentative D call: TRBD2 (6 bases). Trimming shortened V by 3 bases and J by 9 bases, and 12 bases separated the two germline ends. The CDR3 is 12 residues long. Per the germline V gene, CDR1 is LNHDA and CDR2 is SQIVND (reference sequence). The CDR3, as DNA: TGTGCCAGTAGTATGTACTCGGAGGGGCAGTACTTC. The encoded protein is CASSMYSEGQYF.

The chain couples TRBV5-5 to TRBJ2-7, with D possibly matching TRBD2 (6 bases). The CDR3 is made up of 15 amino acids. The germline V gene encodes CDR1 SGHKS and CDR2 YYEKEE (reference sequence). Trimming shortened V by 0 bases and J by 4 bases, and 14 bases separated the two germline ends. The CDR3 DNA follows: TGTGCCAGCAGCTTGGCCCGGGGGACGCAATACGAGCAGTACTTC. Translated, it gives CASSLARGTQYEQYF.

This clone has just a few counts. This chain joins TRBV3-1 (or the pseudogene TRBV3-2) and TRBJ2-3, with a possible D match to TRBD2 (5 bases). V was trimmed by 1 base and J by 2 bases, leaving 10 bases between them. Germline loops: CDR1 LGHDT, CDR2 YNNKEL (reference sequence). This CDR3 is 15 amino acids long. The CDR3 is CASSQARTPTDTQYF. The DNA for the CDR3 is TGTGCCAGCAGCCAAGCCCGGACTCCCACAGATACGCAGTATTTT.

The chain is built from TRBV10-3 and TRBJ2-2; 8 bases fit TRBD2. Germline V lookup: CDR1 ENHRY, CDR2 SYGVKD. Unmatched junction bases numbered 2, after V lost 2 bases and J lost 6 bases. CDR3 length equals 14 residues. The CDR3 DNA follows: TGTGCCATCAGTGAGGGACTAGCACCCGGGGAGCTGTTTTTT. Translated, it gives CAISEGLAPGELFF.

This clone has a single count. The rearrangement joins TRBV13 to TRBJ2-7, with 8 nucleotides matching TRBD1. V lost 3 bases, J lost 0 bases, and 4 bases stayed unmatched. CDR3 length equals 15 residues. CDR1 PRHDT and CDR2 FYEKMQ come from the germline V gene (reference sequence). The CDR3 loop is CASSFGTGGSYEQYF. The CDR3 DNA sequence: TGTGCCAGCAGCTTTGGAACAGGGGGCTCCTACGAGCAGTACTTC.

This clone was seen just once. This chain uses TRBV28 with TRBJ2-7; TRBD2 matches at 7 bases. The CDR3 sequence is 14 residues long. Trimming cost V 6 bases and J 2 bases; bases outside gene matches: 7. Germline V gene lookup returns CDR1 MDHEN and CDR2 SYDVKM. The CDR3 DNA reads as TGTGCCAGCAGCGAAGCGGGATCGACCTACGAGCAGTACTTC. Translated: CASSEAGSTYEQYF.

This chain joins TRBV28 and TRBJ1-4; no definite D call. Germline CDR1 reads MDHEN; CDR2 reads SYDVKM. The CDR3 loop spans 13 amino acids. Between the trimmed V and J ends, which lost 5 bases and 6 bases, there was a span of 10 bases. The DNA for the CDR3 is TGTGCCAGCAGTCCACAGAACTATGAAAAACTGTTTTTT. Its translation: CASSPQNYEKLFF.

The V gene is TRBV5-5, the J gene TRBJ1-1; D call uncertain. Germline V CDR1 and CDR2: SGHKS, YYEKEE (reference sequence). The CDR3 totals 13 residues. V lost 1 base, J lost 5 bases, and 9 bases lay in between. The CDR3 sequence is CASSLYSKTEAFF. The CDR3 DNA reads as TGTGCCAGCAGCTTGTATAGTAAAACTGAAGCTTTCTTT.

V gene TRBV28 combines with J gene TRBJ2-5; 7 bases are shared with TRBD2. This CDR3 is built from 14 residues. Trimming removed 6 bases from V and 3 bases from J; junction bases left unmatched: 7. Looked up from germline, CDR1 is MDHEN and CDR2 is SYDVKM. CDR3 nucleotides: TGTGCCAGCAGCGAACGCGGGAGCGAAGAGACCCAGTACTTC. Protein: CASSERGSEETQYF.

This chain links TRBV5-4 with TRBJ2-7; D might be TRBD2 (6 bases). V shed 1 base and J shed 2 bases, with 10 bases lying between them. This CDR3 region has 14 residues. The V gene's germline CDR1 is SGHNT and CDR2 YYREEE (reference sequence). CDR3 DNA: TGTGCCAGCAGCTTGCGAGCGGGCACCTACGAGCAGTACTTC. This codes for CASSLRAGTYEQYF.

V usage is TRBV6-6 and J usage is TRBJ2-6; 7 positions agree with TRBD1. Germline loops: CDR1 MNHNY, CDR2 SVGAGI (reference sequence). V lost 6 bases to trimming and J lost 2 bases; unmatched junction nucleotides: 7. CDR3 length equals 16 residues. The CDR3 loop reads CASRGATGPGANVLTF. Here the CDR3 DNA reads TGTGCCAGCAGGGGGGCGACAGGGCCTGGGGCCAACGTCCTGACTTTC.

The V and J genes are TRBV13 and TRBJ1-2; maybe TRBD1 (5 bases). Germline CDR1 reads PRHDT; CDR2 reads FYEKMQ (reference sequence). This CDR3 comprises 13 residues. The ends were cut back, 1 base at V and 6 bases at J, with 9 bases in the middle. The CDR3 DNA sequence: TGTGCCAGCAGCTTAGACAGGCAAGATGGCTACACCTTC. This codes for CASSLDRQDGYTF.

The gene calls are TRBV19 and TRBJ1-2; D gene unclear. The V gene's germline CDR1 is LNHDA and CDR2 SQIVND (reference sequence). The V gene lost 5 bases and the J gene lost 8 bases, with 12 bases spanning the gap. The CDR3 covers 12 residues. The CDR3 nucleotides are TGTGCCAGTAGTCCCCCAGGTGGAGGCTACACCTTC. Amino acids: CASSPPGGGYTF. Together with reference TRBV19 and TRBJ1-2, the CDR3 gives the full variable domain: DGGITQSPKYLFRKEGQNVTLSCEQNLNHDAMYWYRQDPGQGLRLIYYSQIVNDFQKGDIAEGYSVSREKKESFPLTVTSAQKNPTAFYLCASSPPGGGYTFGSGTRLTVV.

The chain's CDR3 is CASKGQNNEKLFF. The CDR3 bases are TGTGCCAGCAAAGGACAAAATAATGAAAAACTGTTTTTT. The genes are TRBV3-1 (or the pseudogene TRBV3-2) and TRBJ1-4; D perhaps matches TRBD1 (5 bases). V shed 7 bases and J shed 4 bases, with 10 bases lying between them. Per the germline V gene, CDR1 is LGHDT and CDR2 is YNNKEL (reference sequence). The CDR3 contains 13 residues.

The chain joins TRBV19 to TRBJ1-5; D not certain. V shed 3 bases and J shed 4 bases, with 13 bases lying between them. This CDR3 contains 15 residues. Germline CDR1 and CDR2: LNHDA and SQIVND (reference sequence). The CDR3 loop reads CASSIGRERNQPQHF. The CDR3 nucleotides are TGTGCCAGTAGTATTGGGAGGGAAAGAAATCAGCCCCAGCATTTT.

The V call is TRBV3-1 (or the pseudogene TRBV3-2), the J call TRBJ2-1, with TRBD2 matching over 8 bases. CDR3 length: 17 residues. Trimming at V came to 4 bases and at J to 9 bases, leaving 17 bases not matched to a gene. Germline V gene lookup returns CDR1 LGHDT and CDR2 YNNKEL (reference sequence). The CDR3 DNA sequence: TGTGCCAGCAGCCTAGGCCCCAACCCGGGGGGGCGTGGTGAGCAGTTCTTC. Translated: CASSLGPNPGGRGEQFF.

CDR3 nucleotides: TGTGCCTGGAGCGAGGGGGTAGTTACGGGAAGCGCAGAGACCCAGTACTTC. Translating it yields CAWSEGVVTGSAETQYF. The V gene is TRBV30, the J gene TRBJ2-5; possibly TRBD1 for D (6 bases). This CDR3 has 17 amino acids. The V and J ends lost 3 bases and 4 bases respectively, with 24 bases between them. Germline-derived CDR1 and CDR2 are GTSNPN and SVGIG (reference sequence).

The J gene is TRBJ1-4, the V gene TRBV5-4; 7 bases agree with TRBD1. V shed 4 bases, J shed 0 bases, and the junction held 6 bases outside the gene matches. From germline, CDR1 is SGHNT and CDR2 YYREEE (reference sequence). This CDR3 contains 16 residues. As DNA, the CDR3 is TGTGCCAGCAGCCTACAGGGGACCGCAACTAATGAAAAACTGTTTTTT. Its translation is CASSLQGTATNEKLFF.

This clone has only a few counts. The V gene is TRBV7-9, the J gene TRBJ2-2; 7 bases align to TRBD1. The CDR3 totals 14 residues. The V gene's germline CDR1 is SEHNR and CDR2 FQNEAQ (reference sequence). V was clipped by 6 bases and J by 6 bases; unmatched bases: 7. The CDR3 loop reads CASRPGQGAGELFF. DNA of the CDR3: TGTGCCAGCAGACCCGGGCAGGGGGCCGGGGAGCTGTTTTTT. The full variable domain, its missing parts supplied by reference TRBV7-9 and TRBJ2-2, is DTGVSQNPRHKITKRGQNVTFRCDPISEHNRLYWYRQTLGQGPEFLTYFQNEAQLEKSRLLSDRFSAERPKGSFSTLEIQRTEQGDSAMYLCASRPGQGAGELFFGEGSRLTVL.

CDR3 sequence (DNA): TGTGCCAGCAGTGAAGACTGGCAGGGGGCGGCTGAAGCTTTCTTT. It codes for CASSEDWQGAAEAFF. The chain couples TRBV6-1 to TRBJ1-1, with TRBD1 matching over 8 bases. Germline values: CDR1 MNHNS, CDR2 SASEGT. Losses at the gene ends were 1 base for V and 6 bases for J; bases not matched to a gene: 7. The CDR3 runs to 15 residues.

CDR3 nucleotide sequence: TGCGCCAGCAGCCCGCGACAGGGGTGGCCAACTGAAGCTTTCTTT. This codes for CASSPRQGWPTEAFF. The chain couples TRBV4-3 to TRBJ1-1, with TRBD1 matching 8 bases. J lost 5 bases, V lost 4 bases, and 9 bases had no gene match. The length of the CDR3 is 15 residues. Germline V gene sequence: CDR1 LGHNA, CDR2 YSLEER.

The chain recombines TRBV3-1 (or the pseudogene TRBV3-2) with TRBJ1-5, with D uncertain. The CDR3 runs 14 residues. The V end was cut by 0 bases, the J end by 2 bases, with 5 bases between. Germline CDR1 and CDR2: LGHDT and YNNKEL (reference sequence). The CDR3 reads CASSQENCNQPQHF. CDR3 bases: TGTGCCAGCAGCCAAGAAAACTGCAATCAGCCCCAGCATTTT.

V is TRBV27 and J is TRBJ2-3; a possible D gene is TRBD1 (6 bases). Trimming removed 4 bases from V and 3 bases from J, with 14 bases in between. Germline V CDR1 and CDR2: MNHEY, SMNVEV (reference sequence). There are 15 residues in the CDR3. CDR3 DNA: TGTGCCAGCAGTTCATACAGGGATTCGACAGATACGCAGTATTTT. As protein: CASSSYRDSTDTQYF.